What follows are 22 T cell receptor beta chains derived from one specimen sequenced in a study of OX40 agonist ivuxolimab in advanced cancers. Here immunoSEQ multiplex PCR was the method, and the copy in TCRdb shows in-frame clones only, minus some. The sample carries 65,000 to 100,000 clones, around 94% recorded once. The sample consisted of CD4+ or CD8+ T cells sorted from blood, taken in a trial of the OX40 agonist ivuxolimab. The origin of the receptors is an adult with an advanced solid tumor such as melanoma, head and neck, liver or kidney cancer.

The chain carries TRBV18 and TRBJ2-7; no definite D call. This CDR3 spans 13 amino acids. Germline CDR1 is KGHSH and CDR2 is LQKENI. V was pared by 3 bases and J by 4 bases, with 10 bases between. Written as DNA, the CDR3 is TGTGCCAGCTCACCCGAGGAAAGGTACGAGCAGTACTTC. Its translation is CASSPEERYEQYF.

The chain combines TRBV7-9 with TRBJ1-6; 10 nucleotides match TRBD1. The germline gives CDR1 SEHNR, CDR2 FQNEAQ (reference sequence). The CDR3 runs 15 residues. V lost 1 base to trimming and J lost 10 bases; unmatched junction nucleotides: 4. CDR3 residues: CASSLVTGGNSPLHF. The CDR3 DNA sequence: TGTGCCAGCAGCTTAGTGACAGGGGGCAACTCACCCCTCCACTTT.

The CDR3 DNA reads TGTGCCAGCAGTTCCGGGAGGGACATTCAGTACTTC. Translating it yields CASSSGRDIQYF. The chain joins TRBV6-5 to TRBJ2-4; 8 bases fit TRBD2. This CDR3 spans 12 amino acids. CDR1 is MNHEY and CDR2 is SVGAGI in the germline V gene. Trimming removed 4 bases from V and 8 bases from J; junction bases left unmatched: 1.

The chain has TRBV5-1 and TRBJ2-3; the match to TRBD2 covers 8 bases. V shed 1 base, J shed 6 bases, and the junction held 7 bases outside the gene matches. The germline gives CDR1 SGHRS, CDR2 YFSETQ. This CDR3 contains 15 residues. CDR3 region: CASSLTGGAEDTQYF. The CDR3 DNA is TGCGCCAGCAGCTTGACCGGGGGGGCCGAGGATACGCAGTATTTT.

This rearrangement joins TRBV2 to TRBJ2-3, with D possibly TRBD2 on 6 matching bases. V lost 5 bases and J lost 4, with 10 bases in between. The CDR3 has 13 residues. The germline V gene has CDR1 SNHLY and CDR2 FYNNEI. CDR3 nucleotide sequence: TGTGCCAGCAGTCCCCTAGCGTCAGATACGCAGTATTTT. Protein sequence: CASSPLASDTQYF. The entire variable domain, with the rest obtained from reference TRBV2 and TRBJ2-3, is as follows: EPEVTQTPSHQVTQMGQEVILRCVPISNHLYFYWYRQILGQKVEFLVSFYNNEISEKSEIFDDQFSVERPDGSNFTLKIRSTKLEDSAMYFCASSPLASDTQYFGPGTRLTVL.

V usage is TRBV2 and J usage is TRBJ2-1, with no clear D. Germline CDR1 is SNHLY and CDR2 is FYNNEI. This CDR3 has 15 residues. V shed 2 bases and J shed 4 bases, with 12 bases lying between them. CDR3 nucleotide sequence: TGTGCCAGCAGTGAAACCCAGGCTAGTTACAATGAGCAGTTCTTC. It encodes CASSETQASYNEQFF.

The V and J genes are TRBV7-9 and TRBJ1-2, with 8 bases lining up with TRBD1. CDR3 length: 14 amino acids. V lost 5 bases, J lost 3 bases, and 5 bases stayed unmatched. Germline V CDR1 and CDR2: SEHNR, FQNEAQ (reference sequence). This chain's CDR3 is CASSPLTGDYGYTF. CDR3 nucleotides: TGTGCCAGCAGCCCATTGACAGGGGACTATGGCTACACCTTC.

This clone came up once. V is TRBV4-2 and J is TRBJ2-1, with D tentatively TRBD2 (6 bases). Per germline, CDR1 LGHNA and CDR2 YNFKEQ. V was trimmed by 0 bases and J by 9 bases, leaving 9 bases between them. This CDR3 is built from 13 residues. CDR3 sequence reads: CASSQDWGGEQFF. The CDR3 region has the DNA TGTGCCAGCAGCCAAGATTGGGGAGGTGAGCAGTTCTTC.

V gene TRBV6-1 combines with J gene TRBJ2-4; D unclear. The V end lost 5 bases, the J end lost 0 bases, and 14 bases lay between the germline ends. Germline-derived CDR1 and CDR2 are MNHNS and SASEGT. This CDR3 is 16 amino acids long. In DNA, the CDR3 is TGTGCCAGCAGTCAAGACTCTTTTGGAGCCAAAAACATTCAGTACTTC. Translating gives CASSQDSFGAKNIQYF.

The genes are TRBV6-5 and TRBJ2-5, with D perhaps matching TRBD2 (5 bases). V lost 8 bases, J lost 1 base, and 14 bases lay in between. This CDR3 region has 14 residues. Looked up from germline, CDR1 is MNHEY and CDR2 is SVGAGI. CDR3 coding DNA: TGTGCCAGCTGGTCGGGGTCTCGCCAAGAGACCCAGTACTTC. Residues: CASWSGSRQETQYF.

This clone was seen only once. This rearrangement joins TRBV4-3 to TRBJ1-2; D might be TRBD1 (5 bases). V dropped 0 bases and J dropped 4 bases, with 12 bases sitting between them. Germline values: CDR1 LGHNA, CDR2 YSLEER. This CDR3 is built from 15 residues. Here the CDR3 DNA reads TGCGCCAGCAGCCAAGATCCGGGGGGAGGCTATGGCTACACCTTC. Its protein product is CASSQDPGGGYGYTF.

The chain carries TRBV6-5 and TRBJ1-1, with D perhaps matching TRBD1 (5 bases). CDR3 length: 14 residues. Trimming stripped 0 bases from V and 5 bases from J, with 10 bases between. The germline V gene has CDR1 MNHEY and CDR2 SVGAGI. The CDR3 reads CASSYSPTGTEAFF. The CDR3 DNA sequence: TGTGCCAGCAGTTACTCCCCAACAGGAACTGAAGCTTTCTTT.

CDR3 nucleotides: TGTGCCAGCAGCGAAGGGACAGGGGCTAATGAAAAACTGTTTTTT. Its translation: CASSEGTGANEKLFF. The chain combines TRBV21-1 with TRBJ1-4; TRBD1, the D gene given by the table, was not confirmed from the DNA. TRBV21-1 is labeled a pseudogene. The CDR3 consists of 15 residues.

V is TRBV19 and J is TRBJ2-1; D call uncertain. V was trimmed by 9 bases and J by 5 bases, leaving 14 bases between them. CDR1 and CDR2 (germline): LNHDA, SQIVND (reference sequence). The CDR3 sequence is 13 residues long. This chain's CDR3 is CASAWTDDNEQFF. The CDR3 nucleotides read TGTGCCAGCGCCTGGACGGACGACAATGAGCAGTTCTTC.

The chain uses TRBV27 and TRBJ2-7, with 8 bases identical to TRBD1. Germline CDR1 MNHEY, CDR2 SMNVEV (reference sequence). CDR3 size: 13 residues. V was pared by 5 bases and J by 5 bases, with 5 bases of the junction left unmatched. CDR3 residues: CASSVDRDNEQYF. For the CDR3, the DNA is TGTGCCAGCAGTGTGGACAGGGATAACGAGCAGTACTTC.

CDR3 sequence reads: CASSLIGQDTQYF. CDR3 nucleotides: TGTGCCAGCAGCTTAATTGGCCAAGATACGCAGTATTTT. The rearrangement uses TRBV7-3 and TRBJ2-3; D remains ambiguous. Germline values: CDR1 SGHTA, CDR2 FQGTGA. V lost 1 base, J lost 5 bases, and 7 bases lay in between. The CDR3 contains 13 residues.

The chain employs TRBV11-2 and TRBJ2-1; D unresolved. This CDR3 spans 11 amino acids. Per germline, CDR1 SGHAT and CDR2 FQNNGV. With 2 bases removed from V and 8 bases from J, the gap between germline ends came to 4 bases. The CDR3 spells CASSLSHEQFF. Written as DNA, the CDR3 is TGTGCCAGCAGCTTATCGCATGAGCAGTTCTTC.

The V call is TRBV6-5, the J call TRBJ1-1, with D hard to call. Trimming stripped 6 bases from V and 4 bases from J, with 18 bases between. The germline gives CDR1 MNHEY, CDR2 SVGAGI. The CDR3 has 15 amino acids. CDR3 sequence: CASSLTEGGSTEAFF. The CDR3 DNA is TGTGCCAGCAGCCTGACCGAGGGAGGGAGCACTGAAGCTTTCTTT.

V usage is TRBV28 and J usage is TRBJ1-2; D gene ambiguous. The CDR3 loop spans 11 amino acids. CDR1 is MDHEN and CDR2 is SYDVKM in the germline V gene. V lost 6 bases and J lost 5, with 7 bases in between. The CDR3 bases are TGTGCCAGCAGGACGGTTTATGGCTACACCTTC. Translating gives CASRTVYGYTF.

This chain joins TRBV19 and TRBJ2-7; tentative D call: TRBD2 (6 bases). The germline gives CDR1 LNHDA, CDR2 SQIVND (reference sequence). V lost 5 bases and J 4 bases, leaving 18 bases between the germline ends. The CDR3 runs to 15 residues. For the CDR3, the DNA is TGTGCCAGTAGTGTTTCTGGCGGGATTAGGTACGAGCAGTACTTC. Its protein product is CASSVSGGIRYEQYF.

V and J are TRBV30 and TRBJ2-1, with TRBD2 matching 8 bases. The germline V gene has CDR1 GTSNPN and CDR2 SVGIG (reference sequence). The ends lost 1 base at V and 8 bases at J; junction bases unmatched: 4. This CDR3 contains 13 residues. The DNA of the CDR3 is TGTGCCTGGAGTGCCGGGGGGGGGCATGAGCAGTTCTTC. It translates to CAWSAGGGHEQFF.

The chain couples TRBV7-9 to TRBJ2-7, with D possibly TRBD2 on 5 matching bases. The length of the CDR3 is 12 residues. Per the germline V gene, CDR1 is SEHNR and CDR2 is FQNEAQ (reference sequence). Trimming stripped 5 bases from V and 3 bases from J, with 8 bases between. CDR3 in DNA: TGTGCCAGCAGCACCCGGGACTACGAGCAGTACTTC. Encoded protein: CASSTRDYEQYF.